The T cell receptor (beta chain) described here comes from a study of T cell responses to AZD1222 COVID-19 vaccine. General study points: Seropositive status at baseline applied to only a handful of AZD1222 recipients. Repertoires were sampled only after the peak T cell response. White British donors predominated, females outnumbered males, and clonal diversity was possibly underestimated. Spike-specific TCR breadth rose after two AZD1222 doses, and depth rose as well.

Notes on this clone: What it binds is not known.

The CDR3 extends over 12 amino acids. CDR1 is SGHNT, CDR2 YYREEE, per germline (reference sequence). The junction had 0 bases not matched to a gene; V was cut back by 5 bases and J by 6 bases. Assay: immunoSEQ multiplex PCR; the TCRdb copy retains only in-frame clones and omits some. The sample includes around 160,000 clones, under 95% of them seen just once. Sequenced here: peripheral blood, sampled on day 0 of MenACWY control vaccination. The chain joins TRBV5-4 to TRBJ2-1; 9 bases are shared with TRBD1. The TCR was taken from an adult in good health. The CDR3 is CASRTGGNEQFF. The CDR3 coding sequence is TGTGCCAGCAGGACAGGGGGCAATGAGCAGTTCTTC. Using reference TRBV5-4 and TRBJ2-1 for the parts outside the CDR3, the full variable domain is ETGVTQSPTHLIKTRGQQVTLRCSSQSGHNTVSWYQQALGQGPQFIFQYYREEENGRGNFPPRFSGLQFPNYSSELNVNALELDDSALYLCASRTGGNEQFFGPGTRLTVL.